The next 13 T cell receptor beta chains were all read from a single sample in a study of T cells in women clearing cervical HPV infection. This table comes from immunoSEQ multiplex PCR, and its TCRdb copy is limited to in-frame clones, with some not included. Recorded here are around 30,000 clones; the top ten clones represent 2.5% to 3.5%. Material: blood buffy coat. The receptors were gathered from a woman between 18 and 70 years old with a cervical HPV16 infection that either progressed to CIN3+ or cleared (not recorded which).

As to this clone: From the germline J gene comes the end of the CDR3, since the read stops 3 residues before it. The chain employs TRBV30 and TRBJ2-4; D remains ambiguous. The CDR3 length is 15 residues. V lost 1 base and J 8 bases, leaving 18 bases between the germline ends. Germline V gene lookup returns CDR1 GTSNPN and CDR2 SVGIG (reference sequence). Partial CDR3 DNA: TGTGCCTGGAGTGCTCGTGGGCAGCCAGGCGACATT. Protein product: CAWSARGQPGDI. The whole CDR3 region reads CAWSARGQPGDIQYF.

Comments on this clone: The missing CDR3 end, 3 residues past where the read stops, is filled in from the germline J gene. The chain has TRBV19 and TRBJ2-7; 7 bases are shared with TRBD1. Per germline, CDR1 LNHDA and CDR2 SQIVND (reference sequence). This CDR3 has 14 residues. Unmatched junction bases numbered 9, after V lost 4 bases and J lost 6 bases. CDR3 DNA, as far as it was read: TGTGCCAGTAGTACCCACAGGGGTCCCGTCGAG. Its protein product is CASSTHRGPVE. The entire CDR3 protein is CASSTHRGPVEQYF. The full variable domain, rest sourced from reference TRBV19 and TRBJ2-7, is DGGITQSPKYLFRKEGQNVTLSCEQNLNHDAMYWYRQDPGQGLRLIYYSQIVNDFQKGDIAEGYSVSREKKESFPLTVTSAQKNPTAFYLCASSTHRGPVEQYFGPGTRLTVT.

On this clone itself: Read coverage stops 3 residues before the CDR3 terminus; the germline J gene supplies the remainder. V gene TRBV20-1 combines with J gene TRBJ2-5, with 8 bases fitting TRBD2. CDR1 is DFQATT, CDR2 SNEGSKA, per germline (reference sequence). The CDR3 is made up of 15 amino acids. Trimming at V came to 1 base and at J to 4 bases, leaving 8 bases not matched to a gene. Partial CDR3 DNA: TGCAGTGCTAGAGGGCGCGGGGGGATAGGAGAGACC. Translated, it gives CSARGRGGIGET. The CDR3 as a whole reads CSARGRGGIGETQYF.

The CDR3 region is CASTLDRGYEQYF. CDR3 DNA, as far as it was read: TGTGCCAGTACCCTTGACAGGGGCTACGAG. V usage is TRBV19 and J usage is TRBJ2-7; 8 nucleotides align to TRBD1. From the germline J gene comes the end of the CDR3, since the read stops 3 residues before it. The V and J ends lost 7 bases and 3 bases, in that order; junction bases with no gene match: 5. Germline values: CDR1 LNHDA, CDR2 SQIVND (reference sequence). The CDR3 is made up of 13 amino acids.

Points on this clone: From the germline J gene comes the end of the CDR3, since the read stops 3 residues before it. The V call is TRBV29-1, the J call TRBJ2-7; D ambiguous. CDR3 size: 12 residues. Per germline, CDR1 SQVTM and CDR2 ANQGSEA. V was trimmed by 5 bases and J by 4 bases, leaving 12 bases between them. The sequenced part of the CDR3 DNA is TGCAGCGTTCGTCGGAGCGAGTACGAG. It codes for CSVRRSEYE. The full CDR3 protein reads CSVRRSEYEQYF.

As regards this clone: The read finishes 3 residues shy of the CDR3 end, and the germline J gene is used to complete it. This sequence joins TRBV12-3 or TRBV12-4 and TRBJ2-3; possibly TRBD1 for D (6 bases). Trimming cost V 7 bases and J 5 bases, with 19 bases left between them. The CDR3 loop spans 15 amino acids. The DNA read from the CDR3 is TGTGCCAGCAAACAAAAGGGGACAAGGGTAGATACG. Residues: CASKQKGTRVDT. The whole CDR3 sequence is CASKQKGTRVDTQYF.

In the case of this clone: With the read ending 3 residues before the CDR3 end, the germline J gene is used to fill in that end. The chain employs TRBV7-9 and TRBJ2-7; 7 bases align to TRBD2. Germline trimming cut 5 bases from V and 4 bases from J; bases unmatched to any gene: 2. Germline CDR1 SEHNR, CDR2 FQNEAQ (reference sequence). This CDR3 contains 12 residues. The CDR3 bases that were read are TGTGCCAGCAGCGGGGAGGGGTACGAG. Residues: CASSGEGYE. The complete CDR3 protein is CASSGEGYEQYF.

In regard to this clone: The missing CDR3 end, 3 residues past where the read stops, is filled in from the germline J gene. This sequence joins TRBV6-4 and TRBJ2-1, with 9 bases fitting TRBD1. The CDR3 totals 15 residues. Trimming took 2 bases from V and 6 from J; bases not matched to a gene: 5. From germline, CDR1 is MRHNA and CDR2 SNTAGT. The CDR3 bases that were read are TGTGCCAGCAGTGACGCCGGGACAGGGAGCAATGAG. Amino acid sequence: CASSDAGTGSNE. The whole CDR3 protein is CASSDAGTGSNEQFF.

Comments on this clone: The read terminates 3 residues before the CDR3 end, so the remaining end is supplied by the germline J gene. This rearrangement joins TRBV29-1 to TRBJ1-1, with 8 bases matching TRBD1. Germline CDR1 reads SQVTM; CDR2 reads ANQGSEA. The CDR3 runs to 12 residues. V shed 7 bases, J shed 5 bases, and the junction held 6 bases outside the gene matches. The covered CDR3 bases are TGCAGCGCCGAACAGGGGGAGACTGAA. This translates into CSAEQGETE. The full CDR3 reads CSAEQGETEAFF.

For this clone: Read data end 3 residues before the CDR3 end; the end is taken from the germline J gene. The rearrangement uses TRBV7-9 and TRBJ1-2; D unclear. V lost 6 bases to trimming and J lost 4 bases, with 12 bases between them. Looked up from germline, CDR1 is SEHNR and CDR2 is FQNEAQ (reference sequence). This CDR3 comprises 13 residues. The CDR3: CASSPGFSYGYTF. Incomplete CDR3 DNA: TGTGCCAGCAGTCCGGGTTTTTCCTATGGC.

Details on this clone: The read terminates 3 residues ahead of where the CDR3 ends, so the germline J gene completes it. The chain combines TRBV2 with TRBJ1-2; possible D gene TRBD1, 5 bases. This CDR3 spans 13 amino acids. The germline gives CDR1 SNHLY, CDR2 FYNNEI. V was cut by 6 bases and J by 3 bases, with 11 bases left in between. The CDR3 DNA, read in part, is TGTGCCAGCAGAGCTGGGGGGTACTATGGC. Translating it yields CASRAGGYYG. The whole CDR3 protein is CASRAGGYYGYTF.

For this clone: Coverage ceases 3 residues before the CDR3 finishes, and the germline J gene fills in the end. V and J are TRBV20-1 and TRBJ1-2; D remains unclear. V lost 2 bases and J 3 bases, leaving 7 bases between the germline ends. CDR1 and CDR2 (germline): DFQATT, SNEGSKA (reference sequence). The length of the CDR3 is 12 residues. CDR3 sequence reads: CSARPRDYGYTF. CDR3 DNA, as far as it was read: TGCAGTGCTAGACCTCGGGACTATGGC.

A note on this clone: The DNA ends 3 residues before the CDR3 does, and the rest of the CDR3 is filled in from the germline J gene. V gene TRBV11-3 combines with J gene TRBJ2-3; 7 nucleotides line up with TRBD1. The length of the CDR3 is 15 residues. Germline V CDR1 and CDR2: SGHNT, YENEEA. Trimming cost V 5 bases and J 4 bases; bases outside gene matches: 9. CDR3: CASSPLGGPADTQYF. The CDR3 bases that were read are TGTGCCAGCAGCCCCTTAGGGGGCCCCGCAGATACG. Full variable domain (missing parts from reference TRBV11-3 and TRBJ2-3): EAGVVQSPRYKIIEKKQPVAFWCNPISGHNTLYWYLQNLGQGPELLIRYENEEAVDDSQLPKDRFSAERLKGVDSTLKIQPAELGDSAVYLCASSPLGGPADTQYFGPGTRLTVL.